A selection of T cell receptor beta chains follows, all from one sample in a study of blood T cell repertoires in COVID-19. Assay: immunoSEQ multiplex PCR; the TCRdb copy retains only in-frame clones and omits some. This sample has approximately 130,000 clones, with around 91% found just once. The sequencing sample was made of peripheral blood. The receptors here all came from a man aged 65 to 85 with active or convalescent COVID-19. Both conserved end residues are part of each CDR3. The D gene is left open where the match is weak. Clone size appears in some rows only: once, few, many, or a class for an expanded clone.

d_gene	abundance	v_gene	j_gene	CDR3nt	CDR3aa
.	few	TRBV2	TRBJ2-2	TGTGCCAGCAGTGACTTTCCCCCTCCCACCGGGGAGCTGTTTTTT	CASSDFPPPTGELFF
TRBD2	.	TRBV29-1	TRBJ2-2	TGCAGCGTTGATGGTCGGGAGGCCACCGGGGAGCTGTTTTTT	CSVDGREATGELFF
TRBD1	.	TRBV10-3	TRBJ2-3	TGTGCCATCAGTGAGGGGGACAGTTCAGATACGCAGTATTTT	CAISEGDSSDTQYF
.	.	TRBV7-2	TRBJ2-3	TGTGCCAGCAGCTTAAAAAGCGCCCGCACAGATACGCAGTATTTT	CASSLKSARTDTQYF
TRBD2	.	TRBV19	TRBJ2-1	TGTGCCAGTAGTGGCGGGAGGGCCCGGCTTGGTGAGCAGTTCTTC	CASSGGRARLGEQFF
.	.	TRBV10-1	TRBJ2-1	TGCGCCAGCAGTGAGCAGGGATACAATGAGCAGTTCTTC	CASSEQGYNEQFF
.	.	TRBV7-8	TRBJ2-1	TGTGCCAGCAGCTTAGTTCACGGGAGTTACAATGAGCAGTTCTTC	CASSLVHGSYNEQFF
TRBD1	.	TRBV7-9	TRBJ2-5	TGTGCCAGCAGCCTACAGGGGGGCGGGACCCAGTACTTC	CASSLQGGGTQYF
TRBD1	once	TRBV19	TRBJ1-5	TGTGCCAGTAGTATAGCGGGGCTGACAGGGACACTTCAGCCCCAGCATTTT	CASSIAGLTGTLQPQHF
TRBD2	.	TRBV18	TRBJ2-7	TGTGCCAGCTCACCACCCACGGCTAGCGGAGAAATCTACGAGCAGTACTTC	CASSPPTASGEIYEQYF
.	.	TRBV19	TRBJ2-7	TGTGCCAGTAGTATTGGGCAGATGACCTACGAGCAGTACTTC	CASSIGQMTYEQYF
TRBD2	.	TRBV28	TRBJ2-7	TGTGCCAGCAGACCCCGGACTAGCGATGAGGGAGACGAGCAGTACTTC	CASRPRTSDEGDEQYF
.	few	TRBV5-4	TRBJ2-1	TGTGCCAGCAGCTTGGGGACTGTCTCCTACAATGAGCAGTTCTTC	CASSLGTVSYNEQFF
.	.	TRBV28	TRBJ2-1	TGTGCCAGCAGTTTAGAGGGAAATGAGCAGTTCTTC	CASSLEGNEQFF
.	once	TRBV3-1/TRBV3-2	TRBJ1-2	TGTGCCAGCAGCCAGGGAACAGGTGATCTCGCTAACTATGGCTACACCTTC	CASSQGTGDLANYGYTF
.	.	TRBV28	TRBJ2-1	TGTGCCAGCAGTTTCTACGGGAGAGCCTACAATGAGCAGTTCTTC	CASSFYGRAYNEQFF
TRBD2	few	TRBV7-9	TRBJ2-2	TGTGCCAGCAACCAACGGGGGGCCGGGGAGCTGTTTTTT	CASNQRGAGELFF
.	.	TRBV18	TRBJ2-1	TGTGCCAGCTACAGGGGAGCGGGAGTAGAGGAGCAGTTCTTC	CASYRGAGVEEQFF
TRBD2	.	TRBV28	TRBJ2-1	TGTGCCAGCAGTTCTAGCGGGGGAAGCCTCTACAATGAGCAGTTCTTC	CASSSSGGSLYNEQFF
TRBD1	.	TRBV28	TRBJ2-7	TGTGCCAGCAGAGGGACAGGATGGGAGCAGTACTTC	CASRGTGWEQYF
TRBD1	.	TRBV19	TRBJ2-3	TGTGCCAGTAGATTCGGGACAGGGGATGCGGATACGCAGTATTTT	CASRFGTGDADTQYF
TRBD1	few	TRBV7-8	TRBJ1-1	TGTGCCAGCAGCTCCCCCGGGACAGGCAACACTGAAGCTTTCTTT	CASSSPGTGNTEAFF
.	.	TRBV6-2/TRBV6-3	TRBJ1-1	TGTGCCAGCAGTTCCCAGGACAGGAACACTGAAGCTTTCTTT	CASSSQDRNTEAFF
TRBD2	.	TRBV10-3	TRBJ2-3	TGTGCCATCAGTGAGTGGACTAGCGGGGCGAACACAGATACGCAGTATTTT	CAISEWTSGANTDTQYF
TRBD1	.	TRBV10-3	TRBJ2-7	TGTGCCATCAGGTTAGGGGGCGCGGGCGACGAGCAGTACTTC	CAIRLGGAGDEQYF
TRBD1	.	TRBV27	TRBJ2-1	TGTGCCAGCAGTTTAGAGTGGACAGGCTCCTACAATGAGCAGTTCTTC	CASSLEWTGSYNEQFF
TRBD1	.	TRBV28	TRBJ1-4	TGTGCCAGCGGACAGGGAAGGGAGGAAAAACTGTTTTTT	CASGQGREEKLFF
.	.	TRBV19	TRBJ2-6	TGTGCCAGTAGTCCTCCAGGGTCCGGGGCCAACGTCCTGACTTTC	CASSPPGSGANVLTF
TRBD2	.	TRBV5-4	TRBJ2-1	TGTGCCAGCAGCTTGGTTTCGGGACTAGTTTATGAGCAGTTCTTC	CASSLVSGLVYEQFF
.	.	TRBV5-6	TRBJ1-1	TGTGCCAGCAGCCCCCAGGGAAAGAAAGAAACTGAAGCTTTCTTT	CASSPQGKKETEAFF
.	.	TRBV21-1	TRBJ2-5	TGTGCCAGCAGCAAAGTACTGCAGGCAAACCAAGAGACCCAGTACTTC	CASSKVLQANQETQYF
TRBD2	.	TRBV30	TRBJ2-3	TGTGCCTGGAGTAATCCGGGACTACCAGACACAGATACGCAGTATTTT	CAWSNPGLPDTDTQYF
TRBD2	.	TRBV24-1	TRBJ2-3	TGTGCCACCAGTGATTGGACTAGCGGGGGCACAGATACGCAGTATTTT	CATSDWTSGGTDTQYF
.	.	TRBV18	TRBJ2-3	TGTGCCAGCTCACCCCGAGGTACAGGCCCATCGGCAGATACGCAGTATTTT	CASSPRGTGPSADTQYF
TRBD1	.	TRBV27	TRBJ2-7	TGTGCCAGCGGGGGACAGGGCTACGAGCAGTACTTC	CASGGQGYEQYF
TRBD1	.	TRBV7-3	TRBJ2-1	TGTGCCAGCAGACCGGGACAGACTTACAATGAGCAGTTCTTC	CASRPGQTYNEQFF
TRBD1	.	TRBV10-3	TRBJ1-4	TGTGCCATCAGCGGGACAGGGGGTTCGAATGAAAAACTGTTTTTT	CAISGTGGSNEKLFF
.	.	TRBV15	TRBJ1-5	TGTGCCACCAGCGAGGTCGGAGATCAGCCCCAGCATTTT	CATSEVGDQPQHF
.	.	TRBV12-3/TRBV12-4	TRBJ2-1	TGTGCCAGCAGTTTAGGGGGGGATGAGCAGTTCTTC	CASSLGGDEQFF
.	once	TRBV19	TRBJ1-5	TGTGCCAGTAGTATGGGGATCCAAGGGGGTCGCAATCAGCCCCAGCATTTT	CASSMGIQGGRNQPQHF
.	.	TRBV19	TRBJ2-3	TGTGCCAGTAGTATCGCCAGGGGAGAGACAGATACGCAGTATTTT	CASSIARGETDTQYF
.	.	TRBV11-2	TRBJ1-2	TGTGCCAGCAGCGGTCAGGAGGGCTATGGCTACACCTTC	CASSGQEGYGYTF
.	few	TRBV7-9	TRBJ2-6	TGTGCCAGCACACCAGGGACATCTTTCTCTGGGGCCAACGTCCTGACTTTC	CASTPGTSFSGANVLTF
TRBD2	.	TRBV5-4	TRBJ2-3	TGTGCCAGCAGCTTGGCAAGCGGGGTTAGCACAGATACGCAGTATTTT	CASSLASGVSTDTQYF
TRBD1	.	TRBV28	TRBJ1-2	TGTGCCAGCAGTTTCGGGGGCGACAGGGGGAGGGGCTACACCTTC	CASSFGGDRGRGYTF
.	.	TRBV7-9	TRBJ2-3	TGTGCCAGCAGCTGGGGCAGCACAGATACGCAGTATTTT	CASSWGSTDTQYF